This T cell receptor (beta chain) was identified during a study of technical replicates of blood from several donors. The germline CDR1 and CDR2 sequences are SGHVS and FQNEAQ. Trimming removed 0 bases from V and 7 bases from J; junction bases left unmatched: 4. This CDR3 comprises 15 residues. Here immunoSEQ multiplex PCR was the method, and the copy in TCRdb shows in-frame clones only, minus some. The sample holds 65,000 to 80,000 clones, almost 99% seen once. This chain uses TRBV7-8 with TRBJ2-1, with 9 bases fitting TRBD2. Source material: T cells isolated from PBMCs. The sequence derives from a human donor in good health. The CDR3 loop reads CASSLAGGRGNEQFF. The CDR3 nucleotides read TGTGCCAGCAGCTTAGCTGGCGGGAGGGGGAATGAGCAGTTCTTC.